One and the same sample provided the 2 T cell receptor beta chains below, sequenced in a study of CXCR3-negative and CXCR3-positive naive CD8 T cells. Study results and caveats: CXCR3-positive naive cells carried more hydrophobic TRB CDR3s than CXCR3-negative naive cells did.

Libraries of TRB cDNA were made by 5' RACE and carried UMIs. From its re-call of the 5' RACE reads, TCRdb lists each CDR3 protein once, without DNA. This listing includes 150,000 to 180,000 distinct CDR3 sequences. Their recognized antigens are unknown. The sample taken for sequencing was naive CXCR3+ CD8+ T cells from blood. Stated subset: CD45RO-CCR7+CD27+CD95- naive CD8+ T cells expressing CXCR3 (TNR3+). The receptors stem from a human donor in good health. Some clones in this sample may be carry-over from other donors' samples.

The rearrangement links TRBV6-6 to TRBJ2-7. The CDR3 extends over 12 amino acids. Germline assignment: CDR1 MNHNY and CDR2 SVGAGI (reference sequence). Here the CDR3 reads CASSYGTYEQYF.

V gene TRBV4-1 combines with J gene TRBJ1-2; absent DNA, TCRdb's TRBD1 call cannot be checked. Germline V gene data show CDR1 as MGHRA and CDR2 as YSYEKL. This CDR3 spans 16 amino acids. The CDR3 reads CASSQGDSSPVYGYTF.